This TCR beta chain was observed in a study of T cell responses to AZD1222 COVID-19 vaccine. Study observations and caveats: Following two doses of AZD1222, Spike-specific TCR breadth and depth rose. Among AZD1222 vaccinees, only 5 to 7 were seropositive at baseline. Most donors were white British and more were female, and clonal diversity was possibly underestimated.

Points on this clone: The antigen is not known.

The CDR3 runs to 15 residues. V shed 2 bases and J shed 9 bases, with 17 bases lying between them. Germline V CDR1 and CDR2: MNHEY, SVGEGT. Sequenced by immunoSEQ multiplex PCR; TCRdb stores in-frame clones only, minus some. This sample carries some 97,000 clones, 85% to 90% of them seen once, and the ten largest clones take approximately 3.3%. The chain has TRBV6-2 or TRBV6-3 and TRBJ1-5; possible D gene TRBD1, 6 bases. The TCR sequence derives from an adult in good health. The sample in question was peripheral blood, obtained on day 0 of AZD1222 vaccination. DNA for the CDR3: TGTGCCAGCAGTTACGGGGGGCAGGCACAAGGGCCCCAGCATTTT. Protein product: CASSYGGQAQGPQHF.